Below, 6 T cell receptor beta chains from the same sample are listed, as sequenced in a study of CD8+ T cells in alopecia areata. Described treatment: oral pan-JAK inhibitor, 5-10 mg twice daily. In each case, RNA was isolated and then reverse transcribed into cDNA as the sequencing template. Sequencing was performed with immunoSEQ multiplex PCR; in TCRdb, only in-frame clones are kept and a portion is missing. The sample lists some 200,000 clones; approximately 56% were seen once. The specimen comprised CD4+ T cells sorted from blood, sampled at week 4, from a patient treated with tofacitinib. The receptors were sampled from a human donor with alopecia areata.

The rearrangement uses TRBV7-2 and TRBJ1-2; D perhaps matches TRBD1 (6 bases). This CDR3 has 14 amino acids. Germline V gene lookup returns CDR1 SGHTA and CDR2 FQGNSA. The V end lost 5 bases, the J end lost 12 bases, and 22 bases lay between the germline ends. The CDR3 region is CASSPNRASLLDTF. The CDR3 DNA sequence: TGTGCCAGCAGCCCAAACAGGGCCTCATTGTTGGACACCTTC.

The rearrangement uses TRBV7-2 and TRBJ2-2; D gene uncertain. With 7 bases removed from V and 5 bases from J, the gap between germline ends came to 11 bases. The CDR3 is 13 residues long. Germline V CDR1 and CDR2: SGHTA, FQGNSA. The CDR3 reads CASILGVTGELFF. DNA of the CDR3: TGTGCCAGCATCTTGGGTGTAACCGGGGAGCTGTTTTTT.

This clone was seen a single time. The genes are TRBV30 and TRBJ2-1; D may be TRBD1 (7 bases). Germline assignment: CDR1 GTSNPN and CDR2 SVGIG (reference sequence). V lost 3 bases to trimming and J lost 1 base, with 10 bases between them. The CDR3 is 14 residues long. The CDR3 sequence is CAWSAGQSYNEQFF. CDR3 bases: TGTGCCTGGAGCGCGGGACAGTCCTACAATGAGCAGTTCTTC.

This clone was detected only a few times. The CDR3 sequence is CASSRDRGEQFF. CDR3 bases: TGTGCCAGCAGCCGGGACCGGGGTGAGCAGTTCTTC. The chain uses TRBV11-3 and TRBJ2-1; tentatively, D is TRBD1 or TRBD2 (5 bases each). This CDR3 contains 12 residues. Trimming removed 5 bases from V and 9 bases from J, with 11 bases in between. Germline CDR1 reads SGHNT; CDR2 reads YENEEA.

There are a few counts of this clone. This rearrangement joins TRBV29-1 to TRBJ2-3; D might be TRBD1 or TRBD2, each matching 5 bases. Trimming removed 5 bases at V and 5 bases at J, with 17 bases between. The CDR3 covers 14 residues. The V gene's germline CDR1 is SQVTM and CDR2 ANQGSEA. As DNA, the CDR3 is TGCAGCGTTCTAAATCCCGGGACGGTAGATACGCAGTATTTT. It translates to CSVLNPGTVDTQYF.

On this clone itself: The same CDR3 can be traced to other DNA sequences in this sample. The chain has TRBV30 and TRBJ1-5; 9 bases agree with TRBD1. The CDR3 runs 13 residues. With V trimmed by 5 bases and J by 1 base, 0 bases remained unmatched. The germline V gene encodes CDR1 GTSNPN and CDR2 SVGIG (reference sequence). The CDR3 sequence is CAWDRGSNQPQHF. The DNA of the CDR3 is TGTGCCTGGGACAGGGGGAGCAATCAGCCCCAGCATTTT.